The clone carrying this T cell receptor beta chain has just one count. Trimming cost V 0 bases and J 0 bases, with 3 bases left between them. Germline CDR1 reads SGDLS; CDR2 reads YYNGEE. The CDR3 covers 13 residues. The assay was immunoSEQ multiplex PCR, and TCRdb's table has in-frame clones only and misses some. The profile shows over 200,000 clones, 75% to 85% of them singletons. The sample is drawn from a study of blood T cell repertoires in COVID-19. The sequenced sample consisted of peripheral blood. The receptor was isolated from a young woman with COVID-19, enrolled during active disease. The chain joins TRBV9 to TRBJ2-5, with D uncertain. In nucleotides, the CDR3 is TGTGCCAGCAGCGTAGCGTACCAAGAGACCCAGTACTTC. Translation gives CASSVAYQETQYF. The full variable domain, completed using reference TRBV9 and TRBJ2-5, is DSGVTQTPKHLITATGQRVTLRCSPRSGDLSVYWYQQSLDQGLQFLIQYYNGEERAKGNILERFSAQQFPDLHSELNLSSLELGDSALYFCASSVAYQETQYFGPGTRLLVL.